Detailed here is one TCR beta chain. Its antigen is as yet unknown. V dropped 5 bases and J dropped 6 bases, with 25 bases sitting between them. Germline-derived CDR1 and CDR2 are SGHTA and FQGNSA. The CDR3 runs to 18 residues. This record comes from a study of cytomegalovirus exposure and HLA in healthy donors. Study results and caveats: The study recorded 150 to 200 TCR beta chains that were cytomegalovirus-associated. A few chains linked to CMV were shown in vitro to be specific for CMV antigens.

Some clones are missing from TCRdb's copy, which holds only in-frame ones; the method was immunoSEQ multiplex PCR. Among around 95,000 clones listed, approximately 81% were seen once. The source is a man younger than 35 in good health and CMV-seropositive. The material sequenced was PBMCs. The chain recombines TRBV7-2 with TRBJ2-2; weak D call: TRBD1 (5 bases). As DNA, the CDR3 is TGTGCCAGCAGCCCCCTGAGCTGGGCAGGGTTCCTTGCCGGGGAGCTGTTTTTT. Protein product: CASSPLSWAGFLAGELFF.